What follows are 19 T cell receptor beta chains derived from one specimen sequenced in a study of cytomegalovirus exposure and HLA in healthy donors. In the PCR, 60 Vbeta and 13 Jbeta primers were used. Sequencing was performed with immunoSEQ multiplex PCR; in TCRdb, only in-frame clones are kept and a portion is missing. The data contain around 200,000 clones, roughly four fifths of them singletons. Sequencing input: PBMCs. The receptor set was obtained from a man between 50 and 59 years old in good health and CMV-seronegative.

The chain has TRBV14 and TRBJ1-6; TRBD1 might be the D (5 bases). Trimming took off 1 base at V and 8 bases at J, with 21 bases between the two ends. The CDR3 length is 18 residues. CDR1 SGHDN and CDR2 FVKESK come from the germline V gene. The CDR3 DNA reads TGTGCCAGCAGCCAAGCGGAAGGACACCCGATTTACGATTCACCCCTCCACTTT. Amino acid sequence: CASSQAEGHPIYDSPLHF. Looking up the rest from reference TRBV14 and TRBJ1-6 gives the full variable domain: EAGVTQFPSHSVIEKGQTVTLRCDPISGHDNLYWYRRVMGKEIKFLLHFVKESKQDESGMPNNRFLAERTGGTYSTLKVQPAELEDSGVYFCASSQAEGHPIYDSPLHFGNGTRLTVT.

CDR3 amino acids: CASSVRPGTQYF. CDR3 DNA: TGTGCCAGCAGCGTCCGACCGGGGACCCAGTACTTC. The chain has TRBV5-8 and TRBJ2-5; no clear D. CDR3 size: 12 residues. Looked up from germline, CDR1 is SGHTS and CDR2 is YDEGEE. V lost 4 bases, J lost 7 bases, and 11 bases lay in between.

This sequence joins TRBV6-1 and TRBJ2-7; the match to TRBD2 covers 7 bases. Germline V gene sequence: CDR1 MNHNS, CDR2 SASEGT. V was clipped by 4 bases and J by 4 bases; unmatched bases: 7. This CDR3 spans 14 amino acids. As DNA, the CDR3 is TGTGCCAGCAGTGGGGGGGGAATGGGTTACGAGCAGTACTTC. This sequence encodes CASSGGGMGYEQYF.

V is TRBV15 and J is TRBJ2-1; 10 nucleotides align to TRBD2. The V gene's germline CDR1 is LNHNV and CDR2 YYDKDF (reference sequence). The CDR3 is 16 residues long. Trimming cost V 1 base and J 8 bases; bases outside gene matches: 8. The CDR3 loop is CATSRGSGGARYEQFF. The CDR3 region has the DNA TGTGCCACCAGCAGAGGAAGCGGGGGGGCTAGATATGAGCAGTTCTTC.

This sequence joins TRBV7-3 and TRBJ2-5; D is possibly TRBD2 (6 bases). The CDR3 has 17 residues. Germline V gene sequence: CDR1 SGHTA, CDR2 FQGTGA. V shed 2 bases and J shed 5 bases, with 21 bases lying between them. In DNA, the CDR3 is TGTGCCAGCAGCTTAGCCGGTCGAGCGGTAGGAGGGGAGACCCAGTACTTC. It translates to CASSLAGRAVGGETQYF.

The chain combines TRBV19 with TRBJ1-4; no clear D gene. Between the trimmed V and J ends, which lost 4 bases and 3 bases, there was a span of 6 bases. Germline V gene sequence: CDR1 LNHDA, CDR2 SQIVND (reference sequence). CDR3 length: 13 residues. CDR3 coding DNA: TGTGCCAGTAGTACTACGCCTAATGAAAAACTGTTTTTT. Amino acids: CASSTTPNEKLFF. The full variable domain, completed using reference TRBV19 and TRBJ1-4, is DGGITQSPKYLFRKEGQNVTLSCEQNLNHDAMYWYRQDPGQGLRLIYYSQIVNDFQKGDIAEGYSVSREKKESFPLTVTSAQKNPTAFYLCASSTTPNEKLFFGSGTQLSVL.

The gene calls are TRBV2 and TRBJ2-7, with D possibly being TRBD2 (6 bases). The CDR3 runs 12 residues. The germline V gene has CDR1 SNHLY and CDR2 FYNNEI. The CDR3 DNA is TGTGTAGGGGCGCTAGCGAGTTACGAGCAGTACTTC. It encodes CVGALASYEQYF. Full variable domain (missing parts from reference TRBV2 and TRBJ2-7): EPEVTQTPSHQVTQMGQEVILRCVPISNHLYFYWYRQILGQKVEFLVSFYNNEISEKSEIFDDQFSVERPDGSNFTLKIRSTKLEDSAMYFCVGALASYEQYFGPGTRLTVT.

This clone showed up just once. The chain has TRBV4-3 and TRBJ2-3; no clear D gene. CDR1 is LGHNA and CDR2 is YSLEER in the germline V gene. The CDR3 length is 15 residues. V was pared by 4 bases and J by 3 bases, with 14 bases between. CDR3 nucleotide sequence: TGCGCCAGCAGCCCAATTTATTCTAGTACAGATACGCAGTATTTT. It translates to CASSPIYSSTDTQYF.

The CDR3 is CASSQDSYEQYF. The CDR3 bases are TGTGCCAGCAGCCAAGACTCGTACGAGCAGTACTTC. The chain joins TRBV7-8 to TRBJ2-7; no reliable D call. The CDR3 has 12 amino acids. The V gene lost 5 bases and the J gene lost 4 bases, with 9 bases spanning the gap. Germline loops: CDR1 SGHVS, CDR2 FQNEAQ.

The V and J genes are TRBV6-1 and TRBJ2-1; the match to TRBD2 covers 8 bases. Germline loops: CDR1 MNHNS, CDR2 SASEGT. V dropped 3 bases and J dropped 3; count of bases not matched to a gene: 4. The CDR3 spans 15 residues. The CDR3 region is CASSDKRGIYNEQFF. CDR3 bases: TGTGCCAGCAGTGATAAGCGGGGGATCTACAATGAGCAGTTCTTC.

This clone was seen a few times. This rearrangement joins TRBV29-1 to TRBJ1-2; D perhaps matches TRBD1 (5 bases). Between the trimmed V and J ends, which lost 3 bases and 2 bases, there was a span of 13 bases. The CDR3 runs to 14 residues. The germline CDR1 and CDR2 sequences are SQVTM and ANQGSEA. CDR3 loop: CSVEKDSPNYGYTF. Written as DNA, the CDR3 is TGCAGCGTTGAGAAAGACAGTCCAAACTATGGCTACACCTTC.

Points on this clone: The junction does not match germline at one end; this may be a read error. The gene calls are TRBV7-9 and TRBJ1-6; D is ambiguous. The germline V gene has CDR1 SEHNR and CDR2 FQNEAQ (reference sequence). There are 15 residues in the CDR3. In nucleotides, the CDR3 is TGTTCCAGCAGCTTATCGAACGGGTTGAATTCACCCCTCCACTTT. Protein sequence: CSSSLSNGLNSPLHF.

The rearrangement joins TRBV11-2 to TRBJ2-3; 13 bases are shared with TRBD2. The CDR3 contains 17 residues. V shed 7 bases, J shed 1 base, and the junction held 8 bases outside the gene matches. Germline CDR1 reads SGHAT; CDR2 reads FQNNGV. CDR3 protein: CASTLRLAGGGTDTQYF. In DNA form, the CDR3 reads TGTGCCAGCACCCTTCGACTAGCGGGGGGAGGCACAGATACGCAGTATTTT.

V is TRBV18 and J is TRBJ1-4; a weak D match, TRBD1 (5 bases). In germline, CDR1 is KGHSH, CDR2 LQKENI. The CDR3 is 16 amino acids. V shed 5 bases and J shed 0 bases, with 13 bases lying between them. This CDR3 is CASSDKGTTTNEKLFF. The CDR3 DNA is TGTGCCAGCTCAGACAAGGGGACTACAACTAATGAAAAACTGTTTTTT.

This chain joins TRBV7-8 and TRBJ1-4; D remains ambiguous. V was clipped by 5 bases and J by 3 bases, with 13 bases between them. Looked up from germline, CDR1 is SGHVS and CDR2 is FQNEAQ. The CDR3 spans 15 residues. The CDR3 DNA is TGTGCCAGCAGCCCCTGGACGGACTCTAATGAAAAACTGTTTTTT. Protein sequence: CASSPWTDSNEKLFF.

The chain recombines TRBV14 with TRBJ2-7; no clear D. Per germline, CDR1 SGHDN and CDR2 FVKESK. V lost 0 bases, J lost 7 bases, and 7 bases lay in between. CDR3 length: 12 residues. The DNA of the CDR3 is TGTGCCAGCAGCCAAGATCTGCGGGAGCAGTACTTC. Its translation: CASSQDLREQYF.

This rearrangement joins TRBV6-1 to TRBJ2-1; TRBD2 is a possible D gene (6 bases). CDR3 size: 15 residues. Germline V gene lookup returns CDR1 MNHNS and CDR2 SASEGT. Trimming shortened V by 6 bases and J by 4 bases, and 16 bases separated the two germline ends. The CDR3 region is CASSSRRAGYNEQFF. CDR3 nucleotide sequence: TGTGCCAGCAGCTCAAGGAGGGCTGGATACAATGAGCAGTTCTTC.

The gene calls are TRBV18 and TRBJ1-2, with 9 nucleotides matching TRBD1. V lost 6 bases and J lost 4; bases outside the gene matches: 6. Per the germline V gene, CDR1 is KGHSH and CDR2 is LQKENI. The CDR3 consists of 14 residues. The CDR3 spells CASSPDRGPYGYTF. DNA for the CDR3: TGTGCCAGCTCTCCGGACAGGGGTCCCTATGGCTACACCTTC.

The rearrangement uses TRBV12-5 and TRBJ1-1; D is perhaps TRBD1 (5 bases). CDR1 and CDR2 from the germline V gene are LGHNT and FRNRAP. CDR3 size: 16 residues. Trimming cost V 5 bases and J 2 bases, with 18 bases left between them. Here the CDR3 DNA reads TGTGCTAGTGGTGGGGGAGTCAGGGACTACAACACTGAAGCTTTCTTT. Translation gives CASGGGVRDYNTEAFF. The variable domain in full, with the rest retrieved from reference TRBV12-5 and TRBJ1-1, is DARVTQTPRHKVTEMGQEVTMRCQPILGHNTVFWYRQTMMQGLELLAYFRNRAPLDDSGMPKDRFSAEMPDATLATLKIQPSEPRDSAVYFCASGGGVRDYNTEAFFGQGTRLTVV.